This T cell receptor beta chain derives from a study of T cell responses to AZD1222 COVID-19 vaccine. Study conclusions and caveats: Possibly, clonal diversity was underestimated; donors were largely white British and included more females. Baseline seropositivity occurred in only a handful of AZD1222 recipients. Reports indicate that nearly half of spike-specific TCRs are directed at unmutated variant regions.

Produced via immunoSEQ multiplex PCR; TCRdb's table is partial and in-frame only. The sample gives about 180,000 clones, almost 90% of which show up once; roughly 10% is in the top ten. Second-dose intervals of approximately 4 or approximately 12 weeks were pooled. The germline V and J ends were trimmed by 0 bases and 8 bases, with 11 bases remaining between them. The CDR3 contains 13 residues. CDR1 is GTSNPN and CDR2 is SVGIG in the germline V gene (reference sequence). This clone was seen only once. Its antigen is undetermined. The J gene is TRBJ1-5, the V gene TRBV30; no firm D call. The input for sequencing was peripheral blood, taken 28 days after the second AZD1222 dose. This receptor was identified in an adult who received the AZD1222 COVID-19 vaccine. The CDR3, as DNA: TGTGCCTGGAGTGTACACCGGGCAAAGCCCCAGCATTTT. Translation: CAWSVHRAKPQHF.